The rows below give T cell receptor beta chains drawn from one sample of a study of identical twins. MiXCR was run by TCRdb on the 5' RACE reads, yielding one entry per CDR3 protein. Of hundreds of thousands of distinct CDR3 sequences in the sample, 6.5% to 8.5% were seen once. These data also formed part of another study, on yellow fever vaccine responses in identical twins.

The sequenced sample consisted of memory (CD45RO+) T cells sorted from blood. These receptors all stem from a young woman in good health. The CDR3 runs from the conserved cysteine through the conserved F or W. The order of the fields is clone size, J gene, V gene, CDR3 length, D gene, CDR3 protein, CDR3 DNA. The D gene is left open where the match is weak. Size tells how often a clone was seen (once, few, many) or the class of an expanded clone, and some rows leave it out.

abundance: many
j_gene: TRBJ1-2
v_gene: TRBV6-2/TRBV6-3
len: 13
d_gene: NA
CDR3aa: CASTDRDIYGYTF
CDR3nt: TGTGCCAGCACCGACCGGGACATCTATGGCTACACCTTC

abundance: many
j_gene: TRBJ2-7
v_gene: TRBV5-5
len: 15
d_gene: NA
CDR3aa: CASSLFGTEVAEQYF
CDR3nt: TGTGCCAGCAGCTTGTTCGGGACCGAGGTCGCCGAGCAGTACTTC

abundance: many
j_gene: TRBJ1-2
v_gene: TRBV14
len: 13
d_gene: TRBD1
CDR3aa: CASSRDRNYGYTF
CDR3nt: TGTGCCAGCAGCCGGGACAGAAACTATGGCTACACCTTC

abundance: few
j_gene: TRBJ2-3
v_gene: TRBV6-5
len: 11
d_gene: NA
CDR3aa: CASRLIDTQYF
CDR3nt: TGTGCCAGCAGGCTCATAGATACGCAGTATTTT

abundance: NA
j_gene: TRBJ2-7
v_gene: TRBV2
len: 14
d_gene: NA
CDR3aa: CASSVTSHLYEQYF
CDR3nt: TGTGCCAGCAGTGTCACTAGCCACCTCTACGAGCAGTACTTC

abundance: many
j_gene: TRBJ1-1
v_gene: TRBV20-1
len: 12
d_gene: NA
CDR3aa: CSARVQGTEAFF
CDR3nt: TGCAGTGCTAGAGTGCAGGGGACTGAAGCTTTCTTT

abundance: few
j_gene: TRBJ2-7
v_gene: TRBV5-1
len: 16
d_gene: TRBD1
CDR3aa: CASSLHRQGSSYEQYF
CDR3nt: TGCGCCAGCAGCTTGCACCGACAGGGGAGCTCCTACGAGCAGTACTTC

abundance: many
j_gene: TRBJ1-2
v_gene: TRBV9
len: 16
d_gene: TRBD1
CDR3aa: CASSVAAQGAPDGYTF
CDR3nt: TGTGCCAGCAGCGTAGCCGCTCAGGGGGCTCCGGATGGCTACACCTTC

abundance: many
j_gene: TRBJ2-5
v_gene: TRBV20-1
len: 12
d_gene: NA
CDR3aa: CSARRGGETQYF
CDR3nt: TGCAGTGCTAGAAGGGGGGGAGAGACCCAGTACTTC

abundance: many
j_gene: TRBJ1-5
v_gene: TRBV3-1
len: 14
d_gene: TRBD1
CDR3aa: CASSQEGQTTAQHF
CDR3nt: TGTGCCAGCAGCCAAGAGGGACAGACAACGGCCCAGCATTTT

abundance: few
j_gene: TRBJ1-4
v_gene: TRBV9
len: 17
d_gene: TRBD1
CDR3aa: CASSTLQGGATNEKLFF
CDR3nt: TGTGCCAGCAGCACATTACAGGGGGGAGCGACTAATGAAAAACTGTTTTTT

abundance: many
j_gene: TRBJ2-7
v_gene: TRBV2
len: 12
d_gene: TRBD2
CDR3aa: CASNGGGYEQYF
CDR3nt: TGTGCCAGCAACGGGGGGGGCTACGAGCAGTACTTC

abundance: many
j_gene: TRBJ2-1
v_gene: TRBV3-1
len: 20
d_gene: TRBD2
CDR3aa: CASSLAGTSGTPSSYNEQFF
CDR3nt: TGTGCCAGCAGCCTAGCCGGGACTAGCGGGACGCCGAGCTCCTACAATGAGCAGTTCTTC

abundance: few
j_gene: TRBJ1-1
v_gene: TRBV28
len: 14
d_gene: NA
CDR3aa: CASYRVGWNTEAFF
CDR3nt: TGTGCCAGCTACCGCGTCGGGTGGAACACTGAAGCTTTCTTT

abundance: many
j_gene: TRBJ2-2
v_gene: TRBV3-1
len: 15
d_gene: TRBD2
CDR3aa: CASSRRLAVAGELFF
CDR3nt: TGTGCCAGCAGCCGTCGACTAGCGGTAGCCGGGGAGCTGTTTTTT

abundance: NA
j_gene: TRBJ2-1
v_gene: TRBV28
len: 12
d_gene: NA
CDR3aa: CASLHTYNEQFF
CDR3nt: TGTGCCAGCCTTCACACCTACAATGAGCAGTTCTTC

abundance: few
j_gene: TRBJ1-4
v_gene: TRBV20-1
len: 17
d_gene: TRBD1
CDR3aa: CSARTFDRAATNEKLFF
CDR3nt: TGCAGTGCTAGAACATTCGACAGGGCCGCAACTAATGAAAAACTGTTTTTT

abundance: NA
j_gene: TRBJ2-4
v_gene: TRBV3-1
len: 16
d_gene: NA
CDR3aa: CASSQDLGIAKNIQYF
CDR3nt: TGTGCCAGCAGCCAAGATCTCGGGATAGCCAAAAACATTCAGTACTTC

abundance: many
j_gene: TRBJ1-5
v_gene: TRBV10-3
len: 16
d_gene: NA
CDR3aa: CAISATGGQGNGPQHF
CDR3nt: TGTGCCATCAGCGCAACCGGTGGGCAGGGGAACGGGCCCCAGCATTTT

abundance: NA
j_gene: TRBJ2-1
v_gene: TRBV9
len: 13
d_gene: NA
CDR3aa: CASSAQNYNEQFF
CDR3nt: TGTGCCAGCAGCGCCCAAAACTACAATGAGCAGTTCTTC

abundance: many
j_gene: TRBJ2-2
v_gene: TRBV7-2
len: 14
d_gene: TRBD1
CDR3aa: CASSYGTATGELFF
CDR3nt: TGTGCCAGCAGCTATGGGACAGCCACCGGGGAGCTGTTTTTT

abundance: many
j_gene: TRBJ1-3
v_gene: TRBV12-3/TRBV12-4
len: 11
d_gene: TRBD1
CDR3aa: CASHPGQGIYF
CDR3nt: TGTGCCAGCCATCCGGGACAGGGGATATATTTT

abundance: many
j_gene: TRBJ2-7
v_gene: TRBV7-9
len: 12
d_gene: NA
CDR3aa: CASSPSAYEQYF
CDR3nt: TGTGCCAGCAGCCCTAGCGCGTACGAGCAGTACTTC

abundance: NA
j_gene: TRBJ2-2
v_gene: TRBV30
len: 16
d_gene: NA
CDR3aa: CAWRDLRTPHTGELFF
CDR3nt: TGTGCCTGGAGAGACTTAAGGACTCCACACACCGGGGAGCTGTTTTTT

abundance: many
j_gene: TRBJ2-7
v_gene: TRBV20-1
len: 12
d_gene: NA
CDR3aa: CSAPGVGYEQYF
CDR3nt: TGCAGTGCGCCGGGAGTCGGTTACGAGCAGTACTTC

abundance: few
j_gene: TRBJ2-3
v_gene: TRBV2
len: 17
d_gene: NA
CDR3aa: CASSVSGMLKGTDTQYF
CDR3nt: TGTGCCAGCAGTGTCTCCGGGATGCTAAAAGGCACAGATACGCAGTATTTT

abundance: many
j_gene: TRBJ2-5
v_gene: TRBV5-1
len: 13
d_gene: NA
CDR3aa: CASSLQLPETQYF
CDR3nt: TGCGCCAGCAGCTTACAACTACCAGAGACCCAGTACTTC

abundance: NA
j_gene: TRBJ1-6
v_gene: TRBV20-1
len: 13
d_gene: NA
CDR3aa: CSARVDRNSPLHF
CDR3nt: TGCAGTGCTAGGGTTGACAGGAATTCACCCCTCCACTTT

abundance: few
j_gene: TRBJ2-1
v_gene: TRBV7-3
len: 13
d_gene: NA
CDR3aa: CASSLTLGGEQFF
CDR3nt: TGTGCCAGCAGCTTAACGTTAGGAGGGGAGCAGTTCTTC

abundance: many
j_gene: TRBJ1-2
v_gene: TRBV7-9
len: 14
d_gene: NA
CDR3aa: CASSYSGNRDAYTF
CDR3nt: TGTGCCAGCAGCTACTCGGGGAACAGGGATGCCTACACCTTC

abundance: NA
j_gene: TRBJ1-2
v_gene: TRBV5-6
len: 15
d_gene: NA
CDR3aa: CASSLLGPANYGYTF
CDR3nt: TGTGCCAGCAGCTTGTTGGGGCCAGCTAACTATGGCTACACCTTC

abundance: few
j_gene: TRBJ2-5
v_gene: TRBV5-1
len: 16
d_gene: NA
CDR3aa: CASSFIPPARGETQYF
CDR3nt: TGCGCCAGCAGCTTCATCCCCCCGGCACGTGGGGAGACCCAGTACTTC

abundance: NA
j_gene: TRBJ2-3
v_gene: TRBV15
len: 16
d_gene: NA
CDR3aa: CATSSHGKFLTDTQYF
CDR3nt: TGTGCCACCAGCAGTCACGGAAAATTTCTCACAGATACGCAGTATTTT

abundance: many
j_gene: TRBJ2-1
v_gene: TRBV27
len: 16
d_gene: TRBD2
CDR3aa: CASSLKAGGPYNEQFF
CDR3nt: TGTGCCAGCAGTTTAAAGGCGGGAGGCCCCTACAATGAGCAGTTCTTC

abundance: many
j_gene: TRBJ2-3
v_gene: TRBV12-3/TRBV12-4
len: 13
d_gene: NA
CDR3aa: CASSPATPDTQYF
CDR3nt: TGTGCCAGCAGTCCTGCGACCCCCGATACGCAGTATTTT

abundance: few
j_gene: TRBJ2-3
v_gene: TRBV18
len: 15
d_gene: NA
CDR3aa: CASSPNVGSTDTQYF
CDR3nt: TGTGCCAGCTCACCTAATGTCGGGAGCACAGATACGCAGTATTTT

abundance: few
j_gene: TRBJ2-3
v_gene: TRBV5-1
len: 14
d_gene: NA
CDR3aa: CASSLTKSTDTQYF
CDR3nt: TGCGCCAGCAGCTTGACTAAAAGCACAGATACGCAGTATTTT

abundance: NA
j_gene: TRBJ2-2
v_gene: TRBV2
len: 16
d_gene: TRBD1
CDR3aa: CASSVGTGSFAGELFF
CDR3nt: TGTGCCAGCAGTGTTGGGACAGGGAGTTTTGCCGGGGAGCTGTTTTTT

abundance: NA
j_gene: TRBJ2-3
v_gene: TRBV19
len: 14
d_gene: NA
CDR3aa: CASSTGPSTDTQYF
CDR3nt: TGTGCCAGTAGTACGGGACCTAGCACAGATACGCAGTATTTT

abundance: many
j_gene: TRBJ2-2
v_gene: TRBV7-2
len: 15
d_gene: TRBD1
CDR3aa: CASSLGDRNTGELFF
CDR3nt: TGTGCCAGCAGCTTAGGGGACAGGAACACCGGGGAGCTGTTTTTT

abundance: many
j_gene: TRBJ2-1
v_gene: TRBV7-8
len: 16
d_gene: TRBD2
CDR3aa: CASSRLAGGPYNEQFF
CDR3nt: TGTGCCAGCAGCAGATTAGCGGGAGGGCCGTACAATGAGCAGTTCTTC

abundance: many
j_gene: TRBJ1-5
v_gene: TRBV21-1
len: 15
d_gene: NA
CDR3aa: CASKGRGDSNQPQHF
CDR3nt: TGTGCCAGCAAGGGGCGAGGGGATAGCAATCAGCCCCAGCATTTT

abundance: few
j_gene: TRBJ2-1
v_gene: TRBV4-3
len: 17
d_gene: TRBD2
CDR3aa: CASSQELAGGPRNEQFF
CDR3nt: TGCGCCAGCAGCCAAGAACTAGCGGGAGGGCCGCGGAATGAGCAGTTCTTC

abundance: many
j_gene: TRBJ2-3
v_gene: TRBV24-1
len: 16
d_gene: NA
CDR3aa: CATSDYRGTRPDTQYF
CDR3nt: TGTGCCACCAGTGACTATAGAGGGACCCGCCCTGATACGCAGTATTTT

abundance: few
j_gene: TRBJ2-4
v_gene: TRBV27
len: 16
d_gene: NA
CDR3aa: CASSPAVGGSGDIQYF
CDR3nt: TGTGCCAGCAGTCCCGCGGTGGGCGGGTCGGGGGACATTCAGTACTTC

abundance: NA
j_gene: TRBJ2-3
v_gene: TRBV29-1
len: 12
d_gene: NA
CDR3aa: CSVLKGADTQYF
CDR3nt: TGCAGCGTCCTAAAGGGGGCAGATACGCAGTATTTT

abundance: NA
j_gene: TRBJ2-1
v_gene: TRBV3-1
len: 14
d_gene: TRBD2
CDR3aa: CASSHSGLGNEQFF
CDR3nt: TGTGCCAGCAGCCACTCGGGACTAGGCAATGAGCAGTTCTTC

abundance: NA
j_gene: TRBJ2-1
v_gene: TRBV19
len: 13
d_gene: NA
CDR3aa: CASRYSGGNEQFF
CDR3nt: TGTGCCAGTAGATATTCCGGGGGCAATGAGCAGTTCTTC

abundance: NA
j_gene: TRBJ2-3
v_gene: TRBV4-3
len: 13
d_gene: NA
CDR3aa: CASSPGQVDTQYF
CDR3nt: TGCGCCAGCAGTCCCGGCCAAGTGGATACGCAGTATTTT